The rows below give T cell receptor beta chains drawn from one sample of a study of OX40 agonist ivuxolimab in advanced cancers. TCRdb's copy holds only in-frame clones and misses some; the assay was immunoSEQ multiplex PCR. The table lists tens of thousands of clones, nearly 95% of them singletons. Material: CD4+ or CD8+ T cells sorted from blood, obtained in a trial of the OX40 agonist ivuxolimab. The receptors here all came from an adult with an advanced solid tumor such as melanoma, head and neck, liver or kidney cancer. Each CDR3 is given with its conserved first and last residue. D genes are given only for firm matches. Clone size is shown for a subset of rows, as once, few, many or a class of expanded clone.

d_call,v_call,j_call,cdr3_length,clone_size,cdr3_nt,cdr3_aa
TRBD2,TRBV18,TRBJ2-1,19,once,TGTGCCAGCTCACACGCAAATCGAAGACTAGCGTCCACCTACAATGAGCAGTTCTTC,CASSHANRRLASTYNEQFF
TRBD2,TRBV6-5,TRBJ2-1,15,.,TGTGCCAGCAGTCCCAGGAGCGGGACCTACAATGAGCAGTTCTTC,CASSPRSGTYNEQFF
TRBD2,TRBV4-1,TRBJ2-1,15,.,TGCGCCAGCAGTTTGGGGACTAGCGGGAGGAATGAGCAGTTCTTC,CASSLGTSGRNEQFF
.,TRBV29-1,TRBJ1-2,13,.,TGCAGCGTTGTAGGAGGGACTAACTATGGCTACACCTTC,CSVVGGTNYGYTF
TRBD2,TRBV6-5,TRBJ2-5,14,.,TGTGCCAGCACCGGACTAGGTCGCGAAGAGACCCAGTACTTC,CASTGLGREETQYF
TRBD1,TRBV6-5,TRBJ2-7,13,.,TGTGCCAGCATAGGACAGGGGCCCTACGAGCAGTACTTC,CASIGQGPYEQYF
.,TRBV2,TRBJ2-1,15,.,TGTGCCAGCAGGCACTCTAAAATCACCTACAATGAGCAGTTCTTC,CASRHSKITYNEQFF
.,TRBV29-1,TRBJ2-3,13,.,TGCAGCGTTGTTGAAGCCCCCACAGATACGCAGTATTTT,CSVVEAPTDTQYF
.,TRBV4-3,TRBJ1-2,14,.,TGCGCCAGCAGCCAAGATCGCGGAGGCTATGGCTACACCTTC,CASSQDRGGYGYTF
.,TRBV27,TRBJ1-1,15,.,TGTGCCAGCAGTTTATCAGGAGGGGTGAACACTGAAGCTTTCTTT,CASSLSGGVNTEAFF
TRBD1,TRBV4-1,TRBJ2-7,16,.,TGCGCCAGCAGCCCCGGACAGGGGGCTCTTCGGTACGAGCAGTACTTC,CASSPGQGALRYEQYF
.,TRBV10-3,TRBJ2-7,12,.,TGTGCCATCAGGACTCTCTCCTACGAGCAGTACTTC,CAIRTLSYEQYF
.,TRBV10-3,TRBJ2-3,15,.,TGTGCCATCAGTGGCCGCGATTCGAGCACAGATACGCAGTATTTT,CAISGRDSSTDTQYF
.,TRBV27,TRBJ2-7,12,.,TGTGCCAGCAGTTTAAGGGGCCACGAGCAGTACTTC,CASSLRGHEQYF
.,TRBV7-9,TRBJ2-5,12,.,TGTGCCAGCAGCTTAGCGCAAACGGAACAGTACTTC,CASSLAQTEQYF
.,TRBV11-3,TRBJ2-2,13,.,TGTGCCAGCAGCTTAATTAGTTACGGGGAGCTGTTTTTT,CASSLISYGELFF
TRBD1,TRBV19,TRBJ1-5,15,.,TGTGCCAGTAGTATTTGGGACAGGGAGGATCAGCCCCAGCATTTT,CASSIWDREDQPQHF
.,TRBV5-4,TRBJ2-7,14,.,TGTGCCAGCAGCCCTCGGGACCGCCCCTACGAGCAGTACTTC,CASSPRDRPYEQYF
.,TRBV4-1,TRBJ2-6,18,.,TGCGCCAGCAGCCCACCCCCCCTGATCAGCTCTGGGGCCAACGTCCTGACTTTC,CASSPPPLISSGANVLTF
TRBD2,TRBV29-1,TRBJ2-1,14,.,TGCAGCGTTGAAGGCGGGAGTGGGGACAATGAGCAGTTCTTC,CSVEGGSGDNEQFF
.,TRBV18,TRBJ1-1,13,.,TGTGCCAGCTCACCACCATGGGGGACTGAAGCTTTCTTT,CASSPPWGTEAFF
TRBD1,TRBV27,TRBJ2-1,16,once,TGTGCCAGCAGTTTATCGGGACAGGGGTTTTACAATGAGCAGTTCTTC,CASSLSGQGFYNEQFF
.,TRBV4-1,TRBJ1-1,15,.,TGCGCCAGCAGCCAAGAATGGCGGGGGAACACTGAAGCTTTCTTT,CASSQEWRGNTEAFF
.,TRBV11-1,TRBJ1-4,14,.,TGTGCCAGCAGCTTACCCACAGAGGGTGAAAAACTGTTTTTT,CASSLPTEGEKLFF
.,TRBV4-1,TRBJ2-5,16,.,TGCGCCAGCAGCCAAAGCAGGGATTCTTACCAAGAGACCCAGTACTTC,CASSQSRDSYQETQYF
.,TRBV4-1,TRBJ2-7,15,.,TGCGCCAGCAGCCAAGTGGGTGGGTCGTCCTACGAGCAGTACTTC,CASSQVGGSSYEQYF
TRBD2,TRBV6-1,TRBJ2-3,14,.,TGTGCCAGCAGTTCGGGGGGAGACACAGATACGCAGTATTTT,CASSSGGDTDTQYF
.,TRBV4-1,TRBJ2-1,15,.,TGCGCCAGCAGCCAAGAAGAGGGGGGCTTCGATGAGCAGTTCTTC,CASSQEEGGFDEQFF
TRBD1,TRBV19,TRBJ2-5,13,.,TGTGCCAGTAGTATTTACAGGGGAGAGACCCAGTACTTC,CASSIYRGETQYF
.,TRBV7-2,TRBJ1-2,15,once,TGTGCCAGCAGCTTGGGAGGGGGGCGCGACTATGGCTACACCTTC,CASSLGGGRDYGYTF
.,TRBV5-6,TRBJ2-1,15,.,TGTGCCAGCAGCTTGGACGGTCAGCCTTACAATGAGCAGTTCTTC,CASSLDGQPYNEQFF
.,TRBV7-9,TRBJ1-5,14,few,TGTGCCAGCAGCCCCGAGGGGGGTAATCAGCCCCAGCATTTT,CASSPEGGNQPQHF
.,TRBV7-2,TRBJ1-1,14,.,TGTGCCAGCAGTTCTACAGGGAGTGAGGCTGAAGCTTTCTTT,CASSSTGSEAEAFF
TRBD1,TRBV7-9,TRBJ2-3,16,once,TGTGCCAGCAGCTTAAAAGGGACAGGGGGCCCAGATACGCAGTATTTT,CASSLKGTGGPDTQYF
TRBD1,TRBV5-1,TRBJ1-1,14,.,TGCGCCAGCAGCTTAAACAGGGGTGACACTGAAGCTTTCTTT,CASSLNRGDTEAFF